These 26 T cell receptor beta chains originate from one sample sequenced in a study of identical twins. MiXCR, run by TCRdb on the 5' RACE reads, gives a single entry per CDR3 protein. Of about 550,000 distinct CDR3 sequences listed, about a fifth are singletons. A further study also used this sample, focusing on yellow fever vaccine responses in identical twins.

The sequenced material came from CD4+ T cells sorted from blood. The receptors were gathered from a woman aged 18-30 years in good health.

This rearrangement joins TRBV3-1 to TRBJ2-3; no clear D gene. The V end lost 1 base, the J end lost 5 bases, and 10 bases lay between the germline ends. The germline CDR1 and CDR2 sequences are LGHDT and YNNKEL (reference sequence). The CDR3 spans 14 residues. The CDR3 DNA is TGTGCCAGCAGCCAAGTTTTACTGGGAGATACGCAGTATTTT. Its protein product is CASSQVLLGDTQYF.

V and J are TRBV4-1 and TRBJ2-2; 10 bases agree with TRBD2. The V and J ends lost 4 bases and 4 bases, in that order; junction bases with no gene match: 6. Looked up from germline, CDR1 is MGHRA and CDR2 is YSYEKL. This CDR3 region has 16 residues. For the CDR3, the DNA is TGCGCCAGCAGCCTGAGCGGGAGGGCAGGCACCGGGGAGCTGTTTTTT. Protein product: CASSLSGRAGTGELFF.

This clonotype was seen a few times. The chain is built from TRBV5-1 and TRBJ2-1; TRBD1 matches 11 bases. The V gene's germline CDR1 is SGHRS and CDR2 YFSETQ. The CDR3 length is 16 residues. The V and J ends lost 4 bases and 9 bases, in that order; junction bases with no gene match: 12. The CDR3 DNA sequence: TGCGCCAGCAGCCTCCCAGCCGGGACAGGGGGAAGTGAGCAGTTCTTC. Translated: CASSLPAGTGGSEQFF.

This chain uses TRBV10-3 with TRBJ2-1, with D unclear. The CDR3 spans 14 residues. The V gene's germline CDR1 is ENHRY and CDR2 SYGVKD. The V end was cut by 6 bases, the J end by 3 bases, with 12 bases between. In nucleotides, the CDR3 is TGTGCCATCAGGATGCTAGGGAACTACAATGAGCAGTTCTTC. Translation: CAIRMLGNYNEQFF.

The chain carries TRBV12-3 or TRBV12-4 and TRBJ1-1; D gene ambiguous. The CDR3 contains 14 residues. Trimming took off 6 bases at V and 3 bases at J, with 14 bases between the two ends. Here the CDR3 DNA reads TGTGCCAGCAGAACCCCCGGGAGGCACACTGAAGCTTTCTTT. Translating gives CASRTPGRHTEAFF.

This clonotype has only a few counts. The chain recombines TRBV12-3 or TRBV12-4 with TRBJ1-6; D gene ambiguous. There are 14 residues in the CDR3. The V gene lost 1 base and the J gene lost 6 bases, with 7 bases spanning the gap. CDR3 coding DNA: TGTGCCAGCAGTTTAGGGGCTCTTAATTCACCCCTCCACTTT. This translates into CASSLGALNSPLHF.

The rearrangement joins TRBV10-3 to TRBJ1-5, with D uncertain. V was cut by 2 bases and J by 5 bases, with 4 bases left in between. Germline V CDR1 and CDR2: ENHRY, SYGVKD. CDR3 length: 12 residues. The CDR3 spells CAISEMDQPQHF. DNA of the CDR3: TGTGCCATCAGTGAGATGGATCAGCCCCAGCATTTT.

V gene TRBV12-3 or TRBV12-4 combines with J gene TRBJ2-1; 8 bases match TRBD1. The CDR3 covers 14 residues. V lost 1 base, J lost 8 bases, and 4 bases stayed unmatched. The CDR3 sequence: CASSLGTGSDEQFF. DNA for the CDR3: TGTGCCAGCAGTTTAGGGACAGGGTCTGATGAGCAGTTCTTC.

The gene calls are TRBV5-1 and TRBJ1-4, with unresolved D. CDR3 length equals 14 residues. Trimming removed 2 bases from V and 5 bases from J, with 10 bases in between. Germline V CDR1 and CDR2: SGHRS, YFSETQ. The DNA of the CDR3 is TGCGCCAGCAGCTTTGGTCGCCCGAATGAAAAACTGTTTTTT. It yields the protein CASSFGRPNEKLFF.

Points on this clonotype: One end of the junction varies from germline; a read error may be responsible. The chain has TRBV3-1 and TRBJ2-1, with a possible D match to TRBD2 (6 bases). Germline assignment: CDR1 LGHDT and CDR2 YNNKEL (reference sequence). The length of the CDR3 is 15 residues. This chain's CDR3 is CASCQGLAANNEQFF. CDR3 coding DNA: TGTGCCAGCTGCCAAGGTTTAGCGGCAAACAATGAGCAGTTCTTC.

This chain connects TRBV20-1 to TRBJ1-6, with no clear D. The CDR3 runs 13 residues. V gave up 0 bases and J gave up 5 bases, with 5 bases separating them. Germline V gene sequence: CDR1 DFQATT, CDR2 SNEGSKA (reference sequence). The CDR3 region is CSARDQDNSPLHF. The CDR3 DNA reads as TGCAGTGCTAGAGATCAGGATAATTCACCCCTCCACTTT.

This clonotype turned up a few times. This chain connects TRBV28 to TRBJ2-3; 10 bases fit TRBD2. Germline CDR1 and CDR2: MDHEN and SYDVKM. With 10 bases clipped from V and 3 bases from J, the junction kept 7 bases outside the gene matches. The CDR3 is made up of 14 amino acids. The DNA for the CDR3 is TGTGCCACCAGCTTAGCGGGAGGTACAGATACGCAGTATTTT. Translated, it gives CATSLAGGTDTQYF.

This clonotype was recorded only once. V and J are TRBV11-3 and TRBJ2-7; 9 bases agree with TRBD1. The length of the CDR3 is 17 residues. The germline CDR1 and CDR2 sequences are SGHNT and YENEEA. Trimming cost V 2 bases and J 0 bases; bases outside gene matches: 8. As DNA, the CDR3 is TGTGCCAGCAGCTTATCCGGCGGGACAGGGAACTCCTACGAGCAGTACTTC. It specifies CASSLSGGTGNSYEQYF.

The rearrangement uses TRBV6-2 or TRBV6-3 and TRBJ2-7, with 8 bases lining up with TRBD1. CDR1 is MNHEY, CDR2 SVGEGT, per germline. J gave up 3 bases and V 5 bases, and 6 bases lay outside the gene matches. The length of the CDR3 is 14 residues. The CDR3: CASSAQGVGYEQYV. DNA for the CDR3: TGTGCCAGCAGTGCACAGGGGGTGGGCTACGAGCAGTACGTC.

J is TRBJ2-7 and V is TRBV6-1, with D possibly being TRBD1 (6 bases). The germline CDR1 and CDR2 sequences are MNHNS and SASEGT. This CDR3 has 14 residues. With 5 bases removed from V and 0 bases from J, the gap between germline ends came to 11 bases. CDR3 in amino acids: CASSPGQSSYEQYF. CDR3 nucleotides: TGTGCCAGCAGTCCAGGACAGAGCTCCTACGAGCAGTACTTC.

In this sample, this clonotype turned up a few times. This sequence joins TRBV20-1 and TRBJ2-3; tentatively, D is TRBD2 (6 bases). CDR3 size: 13 residues. Germline CDR1 and CDR2: DFQATT and SNEGSKA (reference sequence). V was cut by 6 bases and J by 3 bases, with 13 bases left in between. As DNA, the CDR3 is TGCAGTGCCACGGAGCGGGCGACAGATACGCAGTATTTT. It yields the protein CSATERATDTQYF.

The chain combines TRBV28 with TRBJ2-7; TRBD1 matches at 8 bases. J was trimmed by 2 bases and V by 3 bases; bases with no gene match: 6. The V gene's germline CDR1 is MDHEN and CDR2 SYDVKM. The CDR3 contains 15 residues. The CDR3: CASSFSDRVTYEQYF. CDR3 DNA sequence: TGTGCCAGCAGTTTCTCGGACAGGGTCACCTACGAGCAGTACTTC.

The chain is built from TRBV12-3 or TRBV12-4 and TRBJ1-2, with a weak D call TRBD1 (5 bases). V lost 7 bases to trimming and J lost 3 bases, with 15 bases between them. The CDR3 contains 14 residues. This CDR3 is CASKLTWGDYGYTF. Here the CDR3 DNA reads TGTGCCAGCAAACTGACTTGGGGGGACTATGGCTACACCTTC.

This clonotype has a handful of counts. V gene TRBV2 combines with J gene TRBJ1-1; D is ambiguous. Germline-derived CDR1 and CDR2 are SNHLY and FYNNEI. This CDR3 region has 14 residues. With 1 base removed from V and 7 bases from J, the gap between germline ends came to 13 bases. Here the CDR3 DNA reads TGTGCCAGCAGTGAAGGGGCAGGCTACATTGAAGCTTTCTTT. Protein: CASSEGAGYIEAFF.

This clonotype was counted a few times. V usage is TRBV5-1 and J usage is TRBJ1-1, with a tentative D call TRBD1 (6 bases). Trimming removed 3 bases at V and 0 bases at J, with 12 bases between. The germline V gene has CDR1 SGHRS and CDR2 YFSETQ. This CDR3 spans 15 amino acids. The CDR3 sequence: CASSWDILMNTEAFF. CDR3 sequence (DNA): TGCGCCAGCAGCTGGGACATACTCATGAACACTGAAGCTTTCTTT.

This clonotype was counted a few times. This chain uses TRBV28 with TRBJ1-5; possible D gene TRBD1, 5 bases. Germline V lookup: CDR1 MDHEN, CDR2 SYDVKM. Trimming removed 4 bases from V and 3 bases from J, with 10 bases in between. The CDR3 sequence is 14 residues long. The CDR3 protein is CASSYAGNNQPQHF. The CDR3 DNA sequence: TGTGCCAGCAGTTATGCAGGGAACAATCAGCCCCAGCATTTT.

Only a few counts were recorded for this clonotype. This chain links TRBV5-1 with TRBJ2-2; tentatively, D is TRBD1 (5 bases). This CDR3 region has 14 residues. Germline CDR1 SGHRS, CDR2 YFSETQ. V lost 3 bases, J lost 9 bases, and 15 bases lay in between. This CDR3 reads CASSSTWTRRELFF. The CDR3 bases are TGCGCCAGCAGCTCGACCTGGACAAGGCGGGAGCTGTTTTTT. Looking up the rest from reference TRBV5-1 and TRBJ2-2 gives the full variable domain: KAGVTQTPRYLIKTRGQQVTLSCSPISGHRSVSWYQQTPGQGLQFLFEYFSETQRNKGNFPGRFSGRQFSNSRSEMNVSTLELGDSALYLCASSSTWTRRELFFGEGSRLTVL.

This chain joins TRBV19 and TRBJ1-1; no clear D. This CDR3 spans 14 amino acids. Germline-derived CDR1 and CDR2 are LNHDA and SQIVND (reference sequence). With 0 bases removed from V and 0 bases from J, the gap between germline ends came to 5 bases. The CDR3 DNA follows: TGTGCCAGTAGTATAGATCAGGTGAACACTGAAGCTTTCTTT. This sequence encodes CASSIDQVNTEAFF. The full variable domain, with the rest looked up from reference TRBV19 and TRBJ1-1, is DGGITQSPKYLFRKEGQNVTLSCEQNLNHDAMYWYRQDPGQGLRLIYYSQIVNDFQKGDIAEGYSVSREKKESFPLTVTSAQKNPTAFYLCASSIDQVNTEAFFGQGTRLTVV.

The chain recombines TRBV20-1 with TRBJ1-4, with D perhaps matching TRBD1 (6 bases). V dropped 4 bases and J dropped 0 bases, with 9 bases sitting between them. CDR1 and CDR2 from the germline V gene are DFQATT and SNEGSKA (reference sequence). CDR3 length: 14 amino acids. Here the CDR3 reads CSATGEATNEKLFF. The CDR3 nucleotides read TGCAGTGCTACAGGGGAAGCAACTAATGAAAAACTGTTTTTT.

This clonotype came up a few times. The chain is built from TRBV5-6 and TRBJ2-1, with 8 bases lining up with TRBD2. Germline V gene lookup returns CDR1 SGHDT and CDR2 YYEEEE. Losses at the gene ends were 4 bases for V and 10 bases for J; bases not matched to a gene: 4. The CDR3 loop spans 12 amino acids. This chain's CDR3 is CASSPTSAEQFF. The CDR3 DNA reads TGTGCCAGCAGCCCGACTAGCGCAGAGCAGTTCTTC.

This clonotype was counted between two and nine times. The chain combines TRBV5-1 with TRBJ1-2, with D uncertain. V lost 3 bases and J lost 5, with 11 bases in between. The CDR3 sequence is 13 residues long. Germline CDR1 and CDR2: SGHRS and YFSETQ. CDR3 in amino acids: CASSSDALYGYTF. DNA of the CDR3: TGCGCCAGCAGCTCCGACGCCCTATATGGCTACACCTTC.